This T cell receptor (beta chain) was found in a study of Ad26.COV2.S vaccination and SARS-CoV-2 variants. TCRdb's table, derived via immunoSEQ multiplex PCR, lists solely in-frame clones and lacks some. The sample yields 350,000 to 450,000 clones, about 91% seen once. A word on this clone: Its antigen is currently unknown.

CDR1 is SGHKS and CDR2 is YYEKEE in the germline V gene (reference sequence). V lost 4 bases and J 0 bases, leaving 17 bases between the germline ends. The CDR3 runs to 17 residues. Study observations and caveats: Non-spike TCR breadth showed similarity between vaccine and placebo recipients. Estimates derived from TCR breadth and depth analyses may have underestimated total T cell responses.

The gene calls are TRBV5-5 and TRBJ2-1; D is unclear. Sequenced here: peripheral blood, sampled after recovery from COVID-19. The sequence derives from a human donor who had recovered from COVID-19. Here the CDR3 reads CASSPLVVGSSYNEQFF. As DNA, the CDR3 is TGTGCCAGCAGCCCCTTGGTCGTGGGAAGCTCCTACAATGAGCAGTTCTTC.